This entry lists 4 T cell receptor beta chains sequenced from one sample in a study of human T cells and chemical hapten exposure. Time point here: patch test 1, 2 weeks after DPC sensitization. Treatment given: therapeutic diphenylcyclopropenone sensitization with weekly scalp DPC. TCRdb reprocessed the RACE reads via MiXCR and lists one record per CDR3 protein. This sample carries 300,000 to 350,000 distinct CDR3 sequences, about 7% of them seen once, and the ten largest clones take around 8.4%. Here the sequenced sample was whole blood, taken in connection with sensitization to the hapten diphenylcyclopropenone (DPC). The receptors shown here come from a woman under 30 with alopecia areata. Some clones in this sample may be carry-over from other donors' samples.

This clonotype occurred many times. The rearrangement links TRBV5-4 to TRBJ2-1; TRBD1 matches 9 bases. CDR1 and CDR2 from the germline V gene are SGHNT and YYREEE (reference sequence). J lost 2 bases, V lost 2 bases, and 2 bases had no gene match. This CDR3 is 15 amino acids long. The DNA for the CDR3 is TGTGCCAGCAGCTTTAGGGACAGGGCCTACAATGAGCAGTTCTTC. Protein product: CASSFRDRAYNEQFF.

In this sample, this clonotype turned up a few times. The V and J genes are TRBV11-2 and TRBJ1-1; no clear D gene. The CDR3 runs to 13 residues. Germline V gene lookup returns CDR1 SGHAT and CDR2 FQNNGV. V was trimmed by 2 bases and J by 6 bases, leaving 10 bases between them. The CDR3 region is CASSLSSSAEAFF. The CDR3 nucleotides read TGTGCCAGCAGCTTATCCTCCTCAGCTGAAGCTTTCTTT.

J is TRBJ2-6 and V is TRBV27; TRBD1 aligns across 8 bases. The germline CDR1 and CDR2 sequences are MNHEY and SMNVEV (reference sequence). The trim removed 11 bases at V and 2 bases at J, leaving 8 bases unmatched. The CDR3 contains 15 residues. CDR3 residues: CAVWDRSTGANVLTF. The CDR3 coding sequence is TGTGCCGTCTGGGACAGGTCAACTGGGGCCAACGTCCTGACTTTC.

This clonotype came up a few times. This chain uses TRBV24-1 with TRBJ2-3, with D tentatively TRBD2 (7 bases). Germline CDR1 and CDR2: KGHDR and SFDVKD. CDR3 length equals 14 residues. V shed 4 bases and J shed 6 bases, with 13 bases lying between them. The CDR3 is CATSEWGGLDTQYF. Here the CDR3 DNA reads TGTGCCACCAGTGAATGGGGGGGCCTGGATACGCAGTATTTT.